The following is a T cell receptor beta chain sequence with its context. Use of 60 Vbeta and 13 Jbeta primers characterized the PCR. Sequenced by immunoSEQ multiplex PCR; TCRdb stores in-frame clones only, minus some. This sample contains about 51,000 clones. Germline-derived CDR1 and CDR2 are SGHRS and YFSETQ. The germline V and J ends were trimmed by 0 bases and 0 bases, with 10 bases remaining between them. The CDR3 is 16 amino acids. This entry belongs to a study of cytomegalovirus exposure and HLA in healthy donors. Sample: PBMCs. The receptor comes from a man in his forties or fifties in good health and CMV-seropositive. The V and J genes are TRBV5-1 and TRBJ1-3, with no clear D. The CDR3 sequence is CASSLGEGLSGNTIYF. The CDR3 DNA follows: TGCGCCAGCAGCTTGGGAGAGGGCCTCTCTGGAAACACCATATATTTT.